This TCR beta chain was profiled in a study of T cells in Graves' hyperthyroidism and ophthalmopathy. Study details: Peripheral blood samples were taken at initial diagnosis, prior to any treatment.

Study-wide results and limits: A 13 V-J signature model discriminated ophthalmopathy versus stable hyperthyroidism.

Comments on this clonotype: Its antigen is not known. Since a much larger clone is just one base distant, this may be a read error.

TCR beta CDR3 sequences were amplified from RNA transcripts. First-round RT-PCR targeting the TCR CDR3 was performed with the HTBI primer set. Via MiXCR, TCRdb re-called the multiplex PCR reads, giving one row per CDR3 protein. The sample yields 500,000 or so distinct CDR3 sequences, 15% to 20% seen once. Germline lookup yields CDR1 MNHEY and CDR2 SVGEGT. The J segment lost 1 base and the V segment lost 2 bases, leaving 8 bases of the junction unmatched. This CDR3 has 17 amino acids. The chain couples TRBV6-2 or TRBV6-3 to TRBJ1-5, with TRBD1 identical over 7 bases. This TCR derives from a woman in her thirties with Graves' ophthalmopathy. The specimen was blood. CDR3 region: CASSYPGGKGSNQPQHF. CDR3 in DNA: TGTGCCAGCAGTTACCCAGGGGGAAAGGGGAGCAATCAGCCCCAGCATTTT.